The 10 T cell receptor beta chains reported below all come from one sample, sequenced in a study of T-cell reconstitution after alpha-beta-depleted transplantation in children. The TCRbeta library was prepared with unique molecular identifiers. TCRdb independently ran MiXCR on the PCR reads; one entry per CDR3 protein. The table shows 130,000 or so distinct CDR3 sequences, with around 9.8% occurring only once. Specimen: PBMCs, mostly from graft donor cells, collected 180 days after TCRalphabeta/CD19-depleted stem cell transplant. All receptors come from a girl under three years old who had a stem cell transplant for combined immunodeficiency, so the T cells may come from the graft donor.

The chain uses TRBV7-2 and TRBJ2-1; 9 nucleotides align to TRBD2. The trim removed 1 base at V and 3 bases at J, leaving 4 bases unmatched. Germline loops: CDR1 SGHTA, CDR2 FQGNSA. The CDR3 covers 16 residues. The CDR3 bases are TGTGCCAGCAGCTTAGAAATAGCGGGAGTCTACAATGAGCAGTTCTTC. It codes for CASSLEIAGVYNEQFF.

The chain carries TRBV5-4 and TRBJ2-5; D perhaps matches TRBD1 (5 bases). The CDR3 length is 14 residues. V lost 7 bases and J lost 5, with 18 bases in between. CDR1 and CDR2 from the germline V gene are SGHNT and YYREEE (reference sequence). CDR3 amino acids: CASGPLPGMETQYF. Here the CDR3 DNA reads TGTGCCAGCGGACCCCTGCCAGGGATGGAGACCCAGTACTTC.

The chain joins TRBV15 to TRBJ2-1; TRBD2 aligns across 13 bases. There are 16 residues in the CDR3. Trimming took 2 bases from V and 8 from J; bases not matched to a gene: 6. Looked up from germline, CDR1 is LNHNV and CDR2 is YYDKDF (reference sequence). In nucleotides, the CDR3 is TGTGCCACCAGCAGATTCCGGACTAGCGGGGGCGATGAGCAGTTCTTC. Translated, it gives CATSRFRTSGGDEQFF. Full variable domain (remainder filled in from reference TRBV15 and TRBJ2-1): DAMVIQNPRYQVTQFGKPVTLSCSQTLNHNVMYWYQQKSSQAPKLLFHYYDKDFNNEADTPDNFQSRRPNTSFCFLDIRSPGLGDTAMYLCATSRFRTSGGDEQFFGPGTRLTVL.

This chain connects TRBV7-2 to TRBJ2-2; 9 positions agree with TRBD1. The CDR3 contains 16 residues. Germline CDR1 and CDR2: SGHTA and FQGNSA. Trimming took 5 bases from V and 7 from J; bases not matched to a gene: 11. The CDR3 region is CASSVSGTGWLGELFF. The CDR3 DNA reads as TGTGCCAGCAGCGTATCCGGGACAGGGTGGCTCGGGGAGCTGTTTTTT.

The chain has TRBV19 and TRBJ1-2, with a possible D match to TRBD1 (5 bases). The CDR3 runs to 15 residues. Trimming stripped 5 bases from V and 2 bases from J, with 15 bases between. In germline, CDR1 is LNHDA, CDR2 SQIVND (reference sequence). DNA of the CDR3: TGTGCCAGTAGTCTTACAGGATCGTCCAACTATGGCTACACCTTC. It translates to CASSLTGSSNYGYTF.

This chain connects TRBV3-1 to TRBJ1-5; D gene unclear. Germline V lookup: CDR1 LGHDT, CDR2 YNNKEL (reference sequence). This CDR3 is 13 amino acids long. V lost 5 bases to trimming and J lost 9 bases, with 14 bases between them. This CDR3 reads CASSEHGYLPQHF. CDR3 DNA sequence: TGTGCCAGCAGCGAACATGGGTATTTGCCCCAGCATTTT.

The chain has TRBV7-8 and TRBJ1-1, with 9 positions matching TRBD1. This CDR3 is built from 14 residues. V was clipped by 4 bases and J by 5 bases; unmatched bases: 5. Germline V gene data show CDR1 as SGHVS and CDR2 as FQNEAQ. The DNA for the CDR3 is TGTGCCAGCAGCTCAGACAGGGGGAGGACTGAAGCTTTCTTT. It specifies CASSSDRGRTEAFF.

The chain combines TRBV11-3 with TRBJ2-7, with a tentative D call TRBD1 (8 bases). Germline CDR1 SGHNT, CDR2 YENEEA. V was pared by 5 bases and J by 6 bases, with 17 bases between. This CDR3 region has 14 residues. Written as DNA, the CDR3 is TGTGCCAGCAGCGCCGGACAGGGCGGGAGCGAGCAGTACTTC. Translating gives CASSAGQGGSEQYF.

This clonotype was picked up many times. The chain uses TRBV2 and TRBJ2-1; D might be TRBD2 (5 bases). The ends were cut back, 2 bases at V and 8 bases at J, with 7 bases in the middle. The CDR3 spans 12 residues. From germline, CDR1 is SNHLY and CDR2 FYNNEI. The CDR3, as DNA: TGTGCCAGCAGTGAAAGGCGGGATGAGCAGTTCTTC. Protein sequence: CASSERRDEQFF.

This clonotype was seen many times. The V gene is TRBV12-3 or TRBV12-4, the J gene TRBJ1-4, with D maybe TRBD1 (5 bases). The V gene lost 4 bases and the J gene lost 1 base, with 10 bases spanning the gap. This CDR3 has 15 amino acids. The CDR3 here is CASSSPGGTNEKLFF. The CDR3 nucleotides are TGTGCCAGCAGTTCCCCGGGGGGAACTAATGAAAAACTGTTTTTT.